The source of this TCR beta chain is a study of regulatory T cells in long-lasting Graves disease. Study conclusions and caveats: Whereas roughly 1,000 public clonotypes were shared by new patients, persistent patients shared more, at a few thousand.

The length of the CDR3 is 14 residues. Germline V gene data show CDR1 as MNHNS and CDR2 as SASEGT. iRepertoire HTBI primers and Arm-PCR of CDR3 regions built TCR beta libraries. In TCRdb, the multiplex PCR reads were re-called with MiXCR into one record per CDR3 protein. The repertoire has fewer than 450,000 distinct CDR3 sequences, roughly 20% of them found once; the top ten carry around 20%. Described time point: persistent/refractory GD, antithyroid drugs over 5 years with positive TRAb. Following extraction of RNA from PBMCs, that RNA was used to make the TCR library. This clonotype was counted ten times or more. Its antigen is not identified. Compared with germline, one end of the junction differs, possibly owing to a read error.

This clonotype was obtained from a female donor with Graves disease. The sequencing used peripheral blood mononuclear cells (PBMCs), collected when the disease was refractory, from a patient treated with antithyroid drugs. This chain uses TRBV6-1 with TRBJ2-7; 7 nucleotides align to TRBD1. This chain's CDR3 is CASREDTGTDEQYF. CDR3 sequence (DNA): TGTGCCAGCAGGGAAGATACGGGGACAGACGAGCAGTACTTC.